Listed below are T cell receptor beta chains from one sample, sequenced in a study of blood T cell repertoires in COVID-19. TCRdb's table, derived via immunoSEQ multiplex PCR, lists solely in-frame clones and lacks some. The data show around 190,000 clones, approximately 88% seen once. The sample consisted of PBMCs or T cells enriched from blood (not recorded which). The receptors come from a man aged 18-30 years with acute COVID-19. Both conserved end residues are part of each CDR3. Clone size is shown for a subset of rows, as once, few, many or a class of expanded clone.

J gene | V gene | clone size | CDR3 protein
TRBJ2-7 | TRBV9 | few | CASSGTSGSYEQYF
TRBJ1-3 | TRBV27 | NA | CASSWGVGNTIYF
TRBJ2-7 | TRBV28 | NA | CASSAAGVGSYEQYF
TRBJ1-2 | TRBV6-1 | NA | CASSEEGQGQGYTF
TRBJ2-7 | TRBV27 | NA | CASSLNQGRHSYEQYF
TRBJ2-1 | TRBV24-1 | few | CASQRRAGNEQFF
TRBJ2-7 | TRBV13 | NA | CASSLRYEQYF
TRBJ2-7 | TRBV7-9 | NA | CASSPFELPYEQYF
TRBJ1-1 | TRBV11-2 | NA | CASSQGGGNTEAFF
TRBJ1-1 | TRBV28 | NA | CASIGSPPPNTEAFF
TRBJ2-1 | TRBV9 | once | CASSPRPGQGGNEQFF
TRBJ2-1 | TRBV29-1 | NA | CSVETSGYNEQFF
TRBJ2-3 | TRBV4-2 | NA | CASSQERWVQSGLLTDGSTDTQYF
TRBJ2-1 | TRBV13 | NA | CASSLGAGEQFF
TRBJ1-2 | TRBV5-1 | NA | CASSLGQYGYTF
TRBJ2-5 | TRBV4-1 | NA | CASSQMTSGSRETQYF
TRBJ2-7 | TRBV19 | NA | CASRTANSYEQYF